The T cell receptor (beta chain) described here comes from a study of Graves' ophthalmopathy and Graves' hyperthyroidism. The study's findings and limits: Blood repertoires reportedly contained most expanded thyroid clonotypes above 0.001 frequency.

The V end lost 0 bases, the J end lost 4 bases, and 12 bases lay between the germline ends. This CDR3 spans 14 amino acids. Germline CDR1 reads DFQATT; CDR2 reads SNEGSKA (reference sequence). With respect to this clonotype: Antigen specificity is unknown.

From RNA, the CDR3 regions of TCR beta chains were amplified and sequenced. HTBI-primed first-round RT-PCR preceded second-round multiplex PCR. Using its own MiXCR run on the multiplex PCR reads, TCRdb lists one record per CDR3 protein. The table lists about 160,000 distinct CDR3 sequences, approximately 40% of them singletons. This sequence originates from a woman aged 40-49 years with Graves' ophthalmopathy. V usage is TRBV20-1 and J usage is TRBJ1-1, with D possibly TRBD1 on 6 matching bases. The sequenced sample consisted of peripheral blood. CDR3 region: CSARDGGGSTEAFF. CDR3 DNA sequence: TGCAGTGCTAGAGACGGAGGGGGAAGCACTGAAGCTTTCTTT.